Sequencing of this TCR beta chain was carried out in a study of T cell responses to AZD1222 COVID-19 vaccine. Study-level points and caveats: Epitopes outside B.1.351 and B.1.1.7 mutated regions reportedly drew nearly half of spike TCRs. AZD1222 recipients seropositive at baseline numbered only six or seven.

Method: immunoSEQ multiplex PCR; TCRdb's copy keeps in-frame clones and lacks some. Here the sample spans approximately 75,000 clones, around 90% being singletons. The CDR3 sequence is 15 residues long. V shed 2 bases and J shed 2 bases, with 9 bases lying between them. Germline CDR1 and CDR2: KGHSH and LQKENI. On this clone itself: The antigen remains undetermined.

This receptor was identified in an adult who received the AZD1222 COVID-19 vaccine. The genes are TRBV18 and TRBJ2-2; D possibly corresponds to TRBD1 (6 bases). Sample: peripheral blood, taken 28 days after the second AZD1222 dose. The DNA of the CDR3 is TGTGCCAGCTCACCAAAACAGGGAAACACCGGGGAGCTGTTTTTT. Protein product: CASSPKQGNTGELFF.